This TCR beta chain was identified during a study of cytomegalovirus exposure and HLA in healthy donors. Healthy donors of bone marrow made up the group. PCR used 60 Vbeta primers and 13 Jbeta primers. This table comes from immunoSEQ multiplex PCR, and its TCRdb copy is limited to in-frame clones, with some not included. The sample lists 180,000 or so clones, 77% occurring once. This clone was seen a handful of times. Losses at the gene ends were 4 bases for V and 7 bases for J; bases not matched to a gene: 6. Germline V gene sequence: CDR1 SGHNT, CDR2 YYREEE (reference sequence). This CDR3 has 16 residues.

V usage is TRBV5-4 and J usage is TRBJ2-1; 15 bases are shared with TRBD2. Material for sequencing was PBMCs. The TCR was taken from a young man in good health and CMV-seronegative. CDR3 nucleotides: TGTGCCAGCAGCACCAGGACTAGCGGGAGGGCTAATGAGCAGTTCTTC. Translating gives CASSTRTSGRANEQFF.